This T cell receptor beta chain was sequenced for a study of graft-versus-host responses after intestinal transplantation. Assay: immunoSEQ multiplex PCR; the TCRdb copy retains only in-frame clones and omits some. This sample has about 63,000 clones; approximately 88% occur once, and the top ten carry 1.5% to 2%. Graft specimens yielded both intraepithelial and lamina propria lymphocytes. Germline values: CDR1 PRHDT, CDR2 FYEKMQ (reference sequence). V was trimmed by 1 base and J by 5 bases, leaving 14 bases between them. This CDR3 comprises 15 residues. This TCR was sampled from a human patient who received an intestinal transplant, so some T cells may come from the graft donor. Specimen: ileum tissue, collected less than 400 days after transplant. V and J are TRBV13 and TRBJ1-1; possible D gene TRBD1, 6 bases. CDR3 sequence (DNA): TGTGCCAGCAGCTTAGTCGGGACACCTTGGACTGAAGCTTTCTTT. Amino acid sequence: CASSLVGTPWTEAFF.